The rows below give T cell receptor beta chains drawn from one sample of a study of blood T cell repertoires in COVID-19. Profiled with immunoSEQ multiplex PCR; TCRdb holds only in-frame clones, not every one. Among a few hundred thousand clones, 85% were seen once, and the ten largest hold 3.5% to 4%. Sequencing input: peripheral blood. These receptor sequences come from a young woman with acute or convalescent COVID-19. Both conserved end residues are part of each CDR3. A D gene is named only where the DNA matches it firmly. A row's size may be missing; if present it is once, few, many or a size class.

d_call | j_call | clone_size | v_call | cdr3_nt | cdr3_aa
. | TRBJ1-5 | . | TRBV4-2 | TGTGCCAGCAGCCAAGGGACGGGAAACTATCAGCCCCAGCATTTT | CASSQGTGNYQPQHF
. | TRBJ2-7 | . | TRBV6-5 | TGTGCCAGCAGACCCAAGCCTCTAGCGAGCCGCCAGCAGTACTTC | CASRPKPLASRQQYF
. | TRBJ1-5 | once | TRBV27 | TGTGCCAGCAGTTTAGTCGGGCAGCCCCAGCATTTT | CASSLVGQPQHF
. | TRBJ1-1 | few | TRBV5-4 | TGTGCCAGCAGCTTCGGGAGCACTGAAGCTTTCTTT | CASSFGSTEAFF
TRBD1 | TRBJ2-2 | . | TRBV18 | TGTGCCAGCAAACCGGGACAGGGGGCCACCGGGGAGCTGTTTTTT | CASKPGQGATGELFF
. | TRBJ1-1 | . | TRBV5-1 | TGCGCCAGCAGCTTGTCGCCGGGGAAGAACACTGAAGCTTTCTTT | CASSLSPGKNTEAFF
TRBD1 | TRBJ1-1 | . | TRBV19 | TGTGCCAGTAGTATAAATAGACAGGGGGGCACTGAAGCTTTCTTT | CASSINRQGGTEAFF
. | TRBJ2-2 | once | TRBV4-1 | TGCGCCAGCAGCCAACGGGGGTTCACCGGGGAGCTGTTTTTT | CASSQRGFTGELFF
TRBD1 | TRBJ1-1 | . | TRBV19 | TGTGCCAGTGTCGGGACAGGGGTATCCTTGAACACTGAAGCTTTCTTT | CASVGTGVSLNTEAFF
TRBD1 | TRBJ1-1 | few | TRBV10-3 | TGTGCCATCACTAAGACAGGGAGGCACACTGAAGCTTTCTTT | CAITKTGRHTEAFF
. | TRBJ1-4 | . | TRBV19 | TGTGCCAGTAGTTCCCTCCAGATGGTAACTAATGAAAAACTGTTTTTT | CASSSLQMVTNEKLFF
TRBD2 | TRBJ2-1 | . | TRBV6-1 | TGTGCCAGCAGTGAGGGGACCTTAGCGGGGTGGGGCAATGAGCAGTTCTTC | CASSEGTLAGWGNEQFF
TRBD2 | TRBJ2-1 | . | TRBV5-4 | TGTGCCAGCAGCTTGGCGGGCGGGAGGGACTTCTTC | CASSLAGGRDFF
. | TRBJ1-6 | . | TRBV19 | TGTGCCAGTAGTATAAACCCACGAGCCGCCGATTCACCCCTCCACTTT | CASSINPRAADSPLHF
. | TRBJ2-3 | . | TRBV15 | TGTGCCACCAGCAGATCTTCCACAGATACGCAGTATTTT | CATSRSSTDTQYF
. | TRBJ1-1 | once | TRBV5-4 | TGTGCCAGCAGCTTCGAACTGTCGAACACTGAAGCTTTCTTT | CASSFELSNTEAFF
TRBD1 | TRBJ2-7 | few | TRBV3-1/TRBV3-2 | TGTGCCAGCAGCCAAGTAGGGACAGGGCTCTCCGAGCAGTACTTC | CASSQVGTGLSEQYF
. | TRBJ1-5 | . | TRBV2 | TGTGCCAGCAGAACAGGCGGCGATCAGCCCCAGCATTTT | CASRTGGDQPQHF
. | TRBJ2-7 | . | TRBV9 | TGTGCCAGCAGCGTAGGTCCTAGCGACTTCTACGAGCAGTACTTC | CASSVGPSDFYEQYF
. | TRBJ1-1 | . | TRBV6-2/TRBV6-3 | TGTGCCAGCAGTTACCTCTCCTCGAACACTGAAGCTTTCTTT | CASSYLSSNTEAFF
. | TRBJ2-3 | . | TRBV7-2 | TGTGCCAGCAGCTTAGTGGCTGCTAGCACAGATACGCAGTATTTT | CASSLVAASTDTQYF
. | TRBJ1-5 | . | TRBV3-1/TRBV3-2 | TGTGCCAGCAGCCGTATGACTAATCAGCCCCAGCATTTT | CASSRMTNQPQHF
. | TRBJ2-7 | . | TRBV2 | TGTGCCAGCAGTGATACGGACTATCCCTACGAGCAGTACTTC | CASSDTDYPYEQYF
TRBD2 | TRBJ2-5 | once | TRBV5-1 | TGCGCCAGCACGTCCCCTCGGGGGGTAGGGCAAGAGACCCAGTACTTC | CASTSPRGVGQETQYF
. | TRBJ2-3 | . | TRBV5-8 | TGTGCCAGCAGCTTGAGGGGGAATACGCAGTATTTT | CASSLRGNTQYF
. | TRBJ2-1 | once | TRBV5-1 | TGCGCCAGCAGCTTGGAAGGAGGGAAGTATGAGCAGTTCTTC | CASSLEGGKYEQFF
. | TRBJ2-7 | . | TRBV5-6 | TGTGCCAGCAGCTTAGGAGGGAGCTCCTACGAGCAGTACTTC | CASSLGGSSYEQYF
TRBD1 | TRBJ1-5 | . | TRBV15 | TGTGCCACCAGCAGAGATTCAGGTGTCCGGGACAGTGGGCAGCCCCAGCATTTT | CATSRDSGVRDSGQPQHF
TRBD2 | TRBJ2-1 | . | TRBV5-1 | TGCGCCAGCAGTTCCGGGACTAGCGGGAGACATGAGCAGTTCTTC | CASSSGTSGRHEQFF